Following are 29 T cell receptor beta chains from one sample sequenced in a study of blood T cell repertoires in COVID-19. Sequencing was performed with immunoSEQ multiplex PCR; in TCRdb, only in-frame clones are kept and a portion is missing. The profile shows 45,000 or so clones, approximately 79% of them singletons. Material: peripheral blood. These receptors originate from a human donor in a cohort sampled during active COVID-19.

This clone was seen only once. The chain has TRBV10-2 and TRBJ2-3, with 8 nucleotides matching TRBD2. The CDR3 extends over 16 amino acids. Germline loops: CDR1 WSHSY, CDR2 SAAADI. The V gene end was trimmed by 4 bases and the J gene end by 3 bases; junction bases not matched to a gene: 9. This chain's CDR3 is CASSAPGLEETDTQYF. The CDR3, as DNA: TGCGCCAGCAGTGCCCCGGGACTAGAGGAGACAGATACGCAGTATTTT.

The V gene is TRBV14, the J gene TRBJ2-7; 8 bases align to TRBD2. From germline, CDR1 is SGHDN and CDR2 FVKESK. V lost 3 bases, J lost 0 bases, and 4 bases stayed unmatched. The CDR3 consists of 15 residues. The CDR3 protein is CASSQRSGGSYEQYF. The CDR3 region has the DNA TGTGCCAGCAGCCAGAGAAGCGGGGGCTCCTACGAGCAGTACTTC. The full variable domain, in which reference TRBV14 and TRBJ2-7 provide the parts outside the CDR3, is EAGVTQFPSHSVIEKGQTVTLRCDPISGHDNLYWYRRVMGKEIKFLLHFVKESKQDESGMPNNRFLAERTGGTYSTLKVQPAELEDSGVYFCASSQRSGGSYEQYFGPGTRLTVT.

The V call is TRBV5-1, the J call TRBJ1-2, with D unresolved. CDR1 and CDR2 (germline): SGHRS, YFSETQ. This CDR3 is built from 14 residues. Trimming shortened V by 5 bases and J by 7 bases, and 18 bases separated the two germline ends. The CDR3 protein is CASRDNTAGSGYTF. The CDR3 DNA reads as TGCGCCAGCAGAGATAATACTGCCGGGAGTGGCTACACCTTC.

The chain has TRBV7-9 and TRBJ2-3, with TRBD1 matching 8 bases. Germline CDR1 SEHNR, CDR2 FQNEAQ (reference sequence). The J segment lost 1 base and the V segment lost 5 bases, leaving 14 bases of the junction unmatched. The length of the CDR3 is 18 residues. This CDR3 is CASSKGQGGVIRTDTQYF. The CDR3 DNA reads TGTGCCAGCAGCAAAGGACAGGGTGGGGTAATCCGCACAGATACGCAGTATTTT.

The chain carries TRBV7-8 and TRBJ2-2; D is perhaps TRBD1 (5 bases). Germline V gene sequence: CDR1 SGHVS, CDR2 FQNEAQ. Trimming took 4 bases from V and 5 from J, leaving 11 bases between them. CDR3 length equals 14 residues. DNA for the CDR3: TGTGCCAGCAGCTACAGGCAGAGAACCGGGGAGCTGTTTTTT. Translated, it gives CASSYRQRTGELFF.

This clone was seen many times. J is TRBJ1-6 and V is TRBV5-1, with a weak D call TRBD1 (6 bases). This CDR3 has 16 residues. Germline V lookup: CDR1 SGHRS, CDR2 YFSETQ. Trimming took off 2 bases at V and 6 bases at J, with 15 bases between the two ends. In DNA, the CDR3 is TGCGCCAGCAGCTTTATGTTTCAGGACAGTAATTCACCCCTCCACTTT. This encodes CASSFMFQDSNSPLHF.

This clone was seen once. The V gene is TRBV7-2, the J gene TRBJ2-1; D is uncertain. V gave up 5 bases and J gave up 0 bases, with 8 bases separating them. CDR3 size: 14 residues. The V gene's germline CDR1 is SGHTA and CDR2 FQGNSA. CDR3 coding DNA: TGTGCCAGCAGCCCAAGCGTCTCCTACAATGAGCAGTTCTTC. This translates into CASSPSVSYNEQFF. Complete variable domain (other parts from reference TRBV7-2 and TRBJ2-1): GAGVSQSPSNKVTEKGKDVELRCDPISGHTALYWYRQSLGQGLEFLIYFQGNSAPDKSGLPSDRFSAERTGGSVSTLTIQRTQQEDSAVYLCASSPSVSYNEQFFGPGTRLTVL.

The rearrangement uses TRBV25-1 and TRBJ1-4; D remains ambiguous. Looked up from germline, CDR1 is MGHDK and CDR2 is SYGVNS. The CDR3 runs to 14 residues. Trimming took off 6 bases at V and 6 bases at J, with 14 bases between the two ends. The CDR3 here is CASSAGSNYEKLFF. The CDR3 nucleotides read TGTGCCAGCAGCGCCGGGTCTAACTATGAAAAACTGTTTTTT.

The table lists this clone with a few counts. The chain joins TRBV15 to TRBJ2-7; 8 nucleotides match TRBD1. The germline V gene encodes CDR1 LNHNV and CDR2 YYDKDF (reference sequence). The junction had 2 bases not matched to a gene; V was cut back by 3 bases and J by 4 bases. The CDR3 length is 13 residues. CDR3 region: CATSSNRGYEQYF. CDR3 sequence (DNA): TGTGCCACCAGCAGTAACAGGGGGTACGAGCAGTACTTC.

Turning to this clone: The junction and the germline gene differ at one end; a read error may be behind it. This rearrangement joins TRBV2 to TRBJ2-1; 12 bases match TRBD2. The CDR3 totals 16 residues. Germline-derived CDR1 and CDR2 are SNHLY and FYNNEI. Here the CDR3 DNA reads TGTGCCAGCAGGGAAGGGACTAGCGGGTCCTACAATGAGCAGTTCTTC. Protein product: CASREGTSGSYNEQFF.

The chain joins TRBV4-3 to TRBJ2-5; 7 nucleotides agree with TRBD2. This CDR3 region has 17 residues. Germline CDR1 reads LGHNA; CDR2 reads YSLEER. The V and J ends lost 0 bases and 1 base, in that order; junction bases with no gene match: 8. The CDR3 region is CASSQDPVPGGQETQYF. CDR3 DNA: TGCGCCAGCAGCCAAGACCCCGTACCGGGAGGCCAAGAGACCCAGTACTTC.

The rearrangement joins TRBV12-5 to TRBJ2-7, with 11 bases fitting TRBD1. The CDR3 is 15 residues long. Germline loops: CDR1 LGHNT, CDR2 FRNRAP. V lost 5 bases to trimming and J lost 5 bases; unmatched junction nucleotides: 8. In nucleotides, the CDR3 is TGTGCTAGTGGTCGGGGGGACAGGGGGAGCGACGAGCAGTACGTC. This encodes CASGRGDRGSDEQYV.

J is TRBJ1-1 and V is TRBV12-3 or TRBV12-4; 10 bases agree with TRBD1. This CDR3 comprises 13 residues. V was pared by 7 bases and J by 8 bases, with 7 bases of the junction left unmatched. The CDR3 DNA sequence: TGTGCCAGCACCCCGGGACAGGGGTCCGAAGCTTTCTTT. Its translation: CASTPGQGSEAFF.

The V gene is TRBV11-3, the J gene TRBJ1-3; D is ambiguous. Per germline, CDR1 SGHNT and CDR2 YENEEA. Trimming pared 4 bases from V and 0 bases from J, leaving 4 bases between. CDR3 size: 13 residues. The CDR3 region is CASSSGSGNTIYF. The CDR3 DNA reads TGTGCCAGCAGCTCGGGCTCTGGAAACACCATATATTTT.

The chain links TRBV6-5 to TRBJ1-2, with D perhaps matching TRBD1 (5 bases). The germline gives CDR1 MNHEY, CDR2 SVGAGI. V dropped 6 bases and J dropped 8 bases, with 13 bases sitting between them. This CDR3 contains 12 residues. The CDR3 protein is CASSVGLMGYTF. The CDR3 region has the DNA TGTGCCAGCAGCGTGGGGCTAATGGGCTACACCTTC.

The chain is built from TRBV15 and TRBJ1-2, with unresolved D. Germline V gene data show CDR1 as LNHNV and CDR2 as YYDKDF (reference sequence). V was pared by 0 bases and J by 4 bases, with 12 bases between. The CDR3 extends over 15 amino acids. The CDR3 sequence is CATSRDQTRVYGYTF. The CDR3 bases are TGTGCCACCAGCAGAGACCAGACTCGGGTCTATGGCTACACCTTC.

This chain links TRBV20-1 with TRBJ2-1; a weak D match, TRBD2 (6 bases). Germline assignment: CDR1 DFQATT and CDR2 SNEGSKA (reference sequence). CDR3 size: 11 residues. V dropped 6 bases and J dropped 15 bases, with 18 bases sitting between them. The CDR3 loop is CSASTDYPRFF. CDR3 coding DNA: TGCAGTGCCTCTACGGACTACCCTCGGTTCTTC.

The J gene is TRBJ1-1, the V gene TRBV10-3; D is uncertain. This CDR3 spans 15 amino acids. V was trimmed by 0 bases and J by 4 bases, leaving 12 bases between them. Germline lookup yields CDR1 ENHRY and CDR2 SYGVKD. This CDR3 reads CAISESTTVGTEAFF. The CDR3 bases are TGTGCCATCAGTGAGTCGACAACGGTGGGCACTGAAGCTTTCTTT.

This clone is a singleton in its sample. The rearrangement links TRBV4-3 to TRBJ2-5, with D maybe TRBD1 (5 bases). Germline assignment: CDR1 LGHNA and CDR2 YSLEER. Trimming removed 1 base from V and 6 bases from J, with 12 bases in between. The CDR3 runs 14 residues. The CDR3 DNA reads TGCGCCAGCAGCCAAGGGCGCCAGGGCCAGACCCAGTACTTC. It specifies CASSQGRQGQTQYF.

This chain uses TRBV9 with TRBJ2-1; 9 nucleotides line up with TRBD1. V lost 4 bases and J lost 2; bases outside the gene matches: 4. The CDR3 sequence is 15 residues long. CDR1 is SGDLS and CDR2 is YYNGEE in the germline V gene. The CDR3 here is CASSLRTGAYNEQFF. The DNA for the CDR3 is TGTGCCAGCAGCCTACGGACAGGGGCCTACAATGAGCAGTTCTTC.

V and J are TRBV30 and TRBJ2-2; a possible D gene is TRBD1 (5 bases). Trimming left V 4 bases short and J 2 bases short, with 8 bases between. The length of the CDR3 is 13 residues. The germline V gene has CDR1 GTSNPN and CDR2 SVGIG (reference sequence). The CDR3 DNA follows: TGTGCCTGGAAGGGGTACAACACCGGGGAGCTGTTTTTT. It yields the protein CAWKGYNTGELFF.

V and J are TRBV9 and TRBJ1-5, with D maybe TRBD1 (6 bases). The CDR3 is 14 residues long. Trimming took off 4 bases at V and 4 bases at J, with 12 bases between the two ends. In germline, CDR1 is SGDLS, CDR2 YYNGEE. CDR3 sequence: CASSIGQGNQPQHF. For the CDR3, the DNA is TGTGCCAGCAGCATAGGGCAGGGGAATCAGCCCCAGCATTTT. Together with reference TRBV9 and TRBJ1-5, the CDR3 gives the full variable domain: DSGVTQTPKHLITATGQRVTLRCSPRSGDLSVYWYQQSLDQGLQFLIQYYNGEERAKGNILERFSAQQFPDLHSELNLSSLELGDSALYFCASSIGQGNQPQHFGDGTRLSIL.

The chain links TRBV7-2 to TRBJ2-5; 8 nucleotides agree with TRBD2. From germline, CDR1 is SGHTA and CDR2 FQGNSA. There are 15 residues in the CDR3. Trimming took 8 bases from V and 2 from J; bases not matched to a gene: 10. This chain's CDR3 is CASGAGLAGQETQYF. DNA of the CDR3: TGTGCCAGCGGGGCGGGGCTAGCGGGTCAAGAGACCCAGTACTTC. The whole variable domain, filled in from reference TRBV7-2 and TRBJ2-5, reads GAGVSQSPSNKVTEKGKDVELRCDPISGHTALYWYRQSLGQGLEFLIYFQGNSAPDKSGLPSDRFSAERTGGSVSTLTIQRTQQEDSAVYLCASGAGLAGQETQYFGPGTRLLVL.

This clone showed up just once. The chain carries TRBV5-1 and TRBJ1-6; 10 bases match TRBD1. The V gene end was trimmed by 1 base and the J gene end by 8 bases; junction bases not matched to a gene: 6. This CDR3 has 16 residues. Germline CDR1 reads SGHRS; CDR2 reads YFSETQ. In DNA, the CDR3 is TGCGCCAGCAGCTTGTCCATAGGGACAGGGGATTCACCCCTCCACTTT. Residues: CASSLSIGTGDSPLHF.

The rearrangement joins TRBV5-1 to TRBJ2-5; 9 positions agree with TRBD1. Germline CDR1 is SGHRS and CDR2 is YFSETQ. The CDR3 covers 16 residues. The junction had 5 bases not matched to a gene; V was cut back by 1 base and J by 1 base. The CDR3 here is CASSLFVDRGQETQYF. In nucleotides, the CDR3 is TGCGCCAGCAGCTTGTTCGTGGACAGGGGCCAAGAGACCCAGTACTTC.

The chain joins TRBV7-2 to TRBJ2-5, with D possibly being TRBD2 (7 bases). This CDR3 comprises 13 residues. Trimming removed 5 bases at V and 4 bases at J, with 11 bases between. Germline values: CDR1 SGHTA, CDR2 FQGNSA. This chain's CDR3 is CASSRGARETQYF. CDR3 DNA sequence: TGTGCCAGCAGCCGGGGGGCCAGAGAGACCCAGTACTTC.

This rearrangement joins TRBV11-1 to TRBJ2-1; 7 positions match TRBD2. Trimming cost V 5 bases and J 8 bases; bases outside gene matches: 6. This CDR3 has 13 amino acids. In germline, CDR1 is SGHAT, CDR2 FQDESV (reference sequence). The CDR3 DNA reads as TGTGCCAGCAGCGATGGGGGGGGAGATGAGCAGTTCTTC. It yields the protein CASSDGGGDEQFF.

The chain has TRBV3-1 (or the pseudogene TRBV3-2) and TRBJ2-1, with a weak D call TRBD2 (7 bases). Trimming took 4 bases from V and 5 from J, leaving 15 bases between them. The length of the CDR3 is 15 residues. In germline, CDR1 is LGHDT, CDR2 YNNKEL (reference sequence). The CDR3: CASSLLGGENNEQFF. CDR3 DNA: TGTGCCAGCAGCCTTTTAGGGGGGGAGAACAATGAGCAGTTCTTC.

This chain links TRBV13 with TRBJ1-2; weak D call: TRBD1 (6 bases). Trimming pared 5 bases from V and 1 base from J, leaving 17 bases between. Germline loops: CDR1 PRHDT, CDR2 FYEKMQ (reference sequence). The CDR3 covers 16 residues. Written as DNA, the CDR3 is TGTGCCAGCAGCGCATCCCCGGTACAGGGTAACTATGGCTACACCTTC. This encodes CASSASPVQGNYGYTF.